The T cell receptor (beta chain) described here comes from a study of T cell clones after liver transplantation. Study overall: A pre-transplant mixed lymphocyte reaction with TCRbeta sequencing defined graft-donor-reactive clones followed in post-transplant blood. Until 12-24 months post-transplant, subjects got standard immunosuppression and no induction. Timepoints were pre-transplant, pre-withdrawal, and after withdrawal was completed or failed.

This clone showed up just once. Its specificity is not known. The method was immunoSEQ multiplex PCR; TCRdb's version includes in-frame clones alone and lacks a portion of them. The sample consists of nearly 45,000 clones, 85% to 90% of them appearing once. General study results and limits: Low donor cell numbers restricted donor-reactive repertoire measurement in a couple of subjects.

Trimming took 6 bases from V and 9 from J, leaving 12 bases between them. The CDR3 spans 13 residues. Germline V CDR1 and CDR2: SEHNR, FQNEAQ (reference sequence). This rearrangement joins TRBV7-9 to TRBJ1-6; D not certain. The sample here was CD4+ T cells from blood, taken 24 months after liver transplant. The TCR comes from a human patient who received a liver transplant. Some T cells may trace back to the graft donor. CDR3 nucleotide sequence: TGTGCCAGCAGTTCCGGGGTCGGTTCACCCCTCCACTTT. It encodes CASSSGVGSPLHF.